These T cell receptor beta chains were read from a single sample in a study of cytomegalovirus exposure and HLA in healthy donors. The method was immunoSEQ multiplex PCR; TCRdb's version includes in-frame clones alone and lacks a portion of them. The table records under 200,000 clones, 75% to 85% of them present only once. Input material: PBMCs. The receptors originated from a woman younger than 30 in good health and CMV-seronegative. Both conserved end residues are trimmed from each CDR3. Some rows mark clone size as missing; the rest say once, few, many or name a class of expanded clone.

j_call,v_call,clone_size,cdr3_aa
TRBJ2-7,TRBV30,once,AWSAFYRQTYEQY
TRBJ2-3,TRBV7-2,-,ASSTGLDLGQL
TRBJ2-5,TRBV5-1,-,ASSLPGGETQY
TRBJ1-2,TRBV7-8,once,ASSHRTGPSNYGYT
TRBJ1-1,TRBV27,-,ASSLSGVITEAF
TRBJ2-7,TRBV5-4,-,ASSFGTVSYEQY
TRBJ2-2,TRBV7-9,-,ASEIGELF
TRBJ2-7,TRBV29-1,once,SVDRTGSSYEQY
TRBJ2-7,TRBV27,-,ASSPLGGRAGEQY
TRBJ2-7,TRBV7-3,-,ASSTGGRLYEQY
TRBJ1-1,TRBV18,-,ASSDPGQSTEAF
TRBJ1-3,TRBV29-1,once,SVDAGNTIY
TRBJ2-2,TRBV19,-,ASSPNSGRGSTGELF
TRBJ1-1,TRBV29-1,-,SVPPPDRGLSEAF
-,TRBV28,-,ASRPLSSYEQY
TRBJ2-3,TRBV30,-,AWSVLRTGSSFSSTDTQY
TRBJ1-1,TRBV7-2,-,ASSLAIGRRTEAF
TRBJ2-1,TRBV19,-,ASSITVYNEQF
TRBJ2-6,TRBV11-2,-,ASSLDDRSGANVLT
TRBJ1-6,TRBV2,-,ASSTGAGSPLH
TRBJ2-7,TRBV15,-,ATSSTSGSEYEQY
TRBJ2-2,TRBV7-6,-,ASSFRGRATTGELF
TRBJ2-1,TRBV7-9,-,ASSPDSARSYNEQF
TRBJ2-2,TRBV19,-,ASSVTRNTGELF
TRBJ1-1,TRBV5-5,once,ASSPQSAEAF
TRBJ1-1,TRBV6-5,few,ASSQGVGAEAF
TRBJ1-1,TRBV29-1,-,SVETGTANTEAF
-,TRBV4-2,-,ASSHTGTRSYEQY
-,TRBV4-2,-,ASSQEGLPYEQY
TRBJ1-1,TRBV5-1,-,ASSLAGRTEAF
TRBJ1-2,TRBV7-9,-,SSSLGREGTAGYT
TRBJ2-5,TRBV13,-,ASSLGHEWKGQETQY
TRBJ1-4,TRBV29-1,few,SGQSLGGEKLF
TRBJ2-7,TRBV18,-,ASSASLDEQY
TRBJ2-2,TRBV7-6,-,ASSQRLAGGAGELF
TRBJ2-1,TRBV25-1,-,ASSAGGPHNEQF
TRBJ2-7,TRBV18,-,ASSPRGAPYEQY
TRBJ2-5,TRBV6-4,-,ASLGGRAQETQY
TRBJ2-7,TRBV7-2,once,ASRRGPYEQY
TRBJ1-1,TRBV28,-,ASSLFGKVGNTEAF
TRBJ2-7,TRBV6-1,few,ASSEEPGSSYEQY